Listed below are T cell receptor beta chains from one sample, sequenced in a study of shared clonotypes between healthy human individuals. Repertoires were generated with immunoSEQ multiplex PCR, while TCRdb's copy carries only in-frame clones and drops some. There are more than 2 million clones in the sample; 95% occur only once, and roughly 0.13% lies in the top ten. The sequenced material came from naive CD4+ T cells sorted from blood. Every receptor here comes from a man aged 18 to 29 in good health. The CDR3 runs from the conserved cysteine through the conserved F or W. Each record gives: V gene, clone size, J gene, CDR3 protein. Clone size, where shown, is once, few, many, or a class for clones that have expanded.

v_gene: TRBV7-8
abundance: .
j_gene: TRBJ1-5
CDR3aa: CASSLAGFDSNQPQHF

v_gene: TRBV6-5
abundance: .
j_gene: TRBJ2-7
CDR3aa: CASSQTGLRSHEQYF

v_gene: TRBV5-1
abundance: .
j_gene: TRBJ2-1
CDR3aa: CASSTTLAGGPGGNEQFF

v_gene: TRBV6-5
abundance: .
j_gene: TRBJ1-1
CDR3aa: CAIRRARVGFEAFF

v_gene: TRBV5-4
abundance: .
j_gene: TRBJ2-1
CDR3aa: CASSLLGRPYNEQFF

v_gene: TRBV7-9
abundance: .
j_gene: TRBJ2-7
CDR3aa: CASSLEGQQYF

v_gene: TRBV12-5
abundance: .
j_gene: TRBJ1-2
CDR3aa: CASGLVRAPLNYGYTF

v_gene: TRBV27
abundance: once
j_gene: TRBJ2-6
CDR3aa: CASSPGGISGANVLTF

v_gene: TRBV2
abundance: .
j_gene: TRBJ1-1
CDR3aa: CASRDRGQSTEAFF

v_gene: TRBV6-5
abundance: .
j_gene: TRBJ2-5
CDR3aa: CASSYSTGVETQYF

v_gene: TRBV9
abundance: many
j_gene: TRBJ1-6
CDR3aa: CASSPGEGSLHF

v_gene: TRBV29-1
abundance: .
j_gene: TRBJ2-7
CDR3aa: CSGGWGEQYF

v_gene: TRBV5-4
abundance: .
j_gene: TRBJ2-7
CDR3aa: CASSYSSGAREQYF

v_gene: TRBV5-1
abundance: .
j_gene: TRBJ2-5
CDR3aa: CASSLLAGHQETQYF

v_gene: TRBV6-5
abundance: once
j_gene: TRBJ2-5
CDR3aa: CASSYERGKTQYF

v_gene: TRBV7-8
abundance: once
j_gene: TRBJ1-6
CDR3aa: CASSLGDRGNSPLHF

v_gene: TRBV5-1
abundance: .
j_gene: TRBJ1-6
CDR3aa: CASSLGSSSYNSPLHF

v_gene: TRBV6-1
abundance: .
j_gene: TRBJ2-5
CDR3aa: CASSGRTSGQETQYF

v_gene: TRBV4-1
abundance: .
j_gene: TRBJ2-4
CDR3aa: CASSQDSASGRAGAKNIQYF

v_gene: TRBV30
abundance: .
j_gene: TRBJ2-5
CDR3aa: CAWTQGLGVGGTQYF

v_gene: TRBV7-2
abundance: .
j_gene: TRBJ1-1
CDR3aa: CASSSGQGVGTEAFF

v_gene: TRBV7-9
abundance: .
j_gene: TRBJ2-3
CDR3aa: CASSRPTSGTDTQYF

v_gene: TRBV10-3
abundance: .
j_gene: TRBJ1-2
CDR3aa: CAISEQGSSALNYGYTF

v_gene: TRBV7-9
abundance: .
j_gene: TRBJ1-3
CDR3aa: CASSLFGILNFGNTIYF

v_gene: TRBV5-1
abundance: .
j_gene: TRBJ2-1
CDR3aa: CASSLEQIDEQFF

v_gene: TRBV6-5
abundance: .
j_gene: TRBJ1-6
CDR3aa: CASSYSRATYNSPLHF

v_gene: TRBV30
abundance: .
j_gene: TRBJ2-2
CDR3aa: CAWMSVRTSGKVMVNAGELFF

v_gene: TRBV7-3
abundance: .
j_gene: TRBJ2-1
CDR3aa: CASSSGMGDNEQFF

v_gene: TRBV25-1
abundance: .
j_gene: TRBJ2-1
CDR3aa: CASSESGRLVHNEQFF

v_gene: TRBV29-1
abundance: .
j_gene: TRBJ2-7
CDR3aa: CSVDGTSGNEQYF

v_gene: TRBV21-1
abundance: once
j_gene: TRBJ1-2
CDR3aa: CASSKGKWVRFNYGYTF

v_gene: TRBV6-4
abundance: .
j_gene: TRBJ2-1
CDR3aa: CASSEGLAGANEQFF

v_gene: TRBV30
abundance: .
j_gene: TRBJ2-7
CDR3aa: CAWSLGVSYEQYF

v_gene: TRBV28
abundance: .
j_gene: TRBJ2-1
CDR3aa: CASTFESSYNEQFF

v_gene: TRBV5-1
abundance: .
j_gene: TRBJ1-1
CDR3aa: CASSGSGGLLNTEAFF

v_gene: TRBV27
abundance: .
j_gene: TRBJ1-2
CDR3aa: CASSFQGNYGYTF

v_gene: TRBV11-2
abundance: .
j_gene: TRBJ2-1
CDR3aa: CASSFEFSGASYNEQFF

v_gene: TRBV30
abundance: .
j_gene: TRBJ2-5
CDR3aa: CAWGLGKQETQYF

v_gene: TRBV10-3
abundance: .
j_gene: TRBJ1-2
CDR3aa: CAITPTVSYGYTF

v_gene: TRBV19
abundance: .
j_gene: TRBJ2-7
CDR3aa: CASSIEGTSGGTYEQYF

v_gene: TRBV5-4
abundance: .
j_gene: TRBJ2-2
CDR3aa: CASSLTGGAGGELFF

v_gene: TRBV19
abundance: .
j_gene: TRBJ2-7
CDR3aa: CASSIQGGQEQYF

v_gene: TRBV7-3
abundance: .
j_gene: TRBJ1-1
CDR3aa: CASSFSGNTEAFF

v_gene: TRBV9
abundance: .
j_gene: TRBJ2-4
CDR3aa: CASSVGLENIQYF

v_gene: TRBV19
abundance: .
j_gene: TRBJ1-6
CDR3aa: CASSADRVSSPLHF

v_gene: TRBV28
abundance: .
j_gene: TRBJ2-5
CDR3aa: CASSLGTTSGQETQYF

v_gene: TRBV25-1
abundance: .
j_gene: TRBJ1-6
CDR3aa: CASSIRQGANSPLHF

v_gene: TRBV7-8
abundance: .
j_gene: TRBJ2-1
CDR3aa: CASSLGQGKGLYNEQFF

v_gene: TRBV7-9
abundance: .
j_gene: TRBJ2-7
CDR3aa: CASSLAPTGPSSYEQYF

v_gene: TRBV10-2
abundance: once
j_gene: TRBJ1-1
CDR3aa: CASRKTGVPEAFF

v_gene: TRBV19
abundance: .
j_gene: TRBJ2-7
CDR3aa: CASSITGQTYEQYF

v_gene: TRBV7-8
abundance: once
j_gene: TRBJ2-6
CDR3aa: CASSLEQVSGANVLTF